The rows below give T cell receptor beta chains drawn from one sample of a study of identical twins. TCRdb fed the 5' RACE reads into MiXCR, producing one record per CDR3 protein. The sample has about 460,000 distinct CDR3 sequences; about 14% are singletons. The same data also went into a second study, on yellow fever vaccine responses in identical twins.

Material for sequencing was CD4+ T cells sorted from blood. These TCRs come from a woman aged 18-29 years in good health. CDR3s include the opening cysteine and the closing phenylalanine or tryptophan.

TRBJ2-5,TRBV3-1,CASSQVPAGGGTQYF
TRBJ2-7,TRBV12-3/TRBV12-4,CASSRLAGVRQYF
TRBJ2-7,TRBV12-3/TRBV12-4,CASSFGTGRANYEQYF
TRBJ1-6,TRBV6-5,CASRGANSPLHF
TRBJ2-7,TRBV29-1,CSVGPGQGLSYEQYF
TRBJ2-5,TRBV9,CASSVGLAGSQETQYF
TRBJ1-5,TRBV7-8,CASSLRKVGQSNQPQHF
TRBJ2-5,TRBV4-1,CASSLIVLAPRETQYF
TRBJ2-4,TRBV7-9,CASSLGHSLGAKNIQYF
TRBJ2-3,TRBV30,CAWSLGGSGADTQYF
TRBJ1-1,TRBV21-1,CASSKDRPVTEAFF
TRBJ2-7,TRBV29-1,CSVSTGGGEQYF